This T cell receptor (beta chain) was captured in a study of HIV-infected children after antiretroviral therapy interruption. Across the whole study: Children were on planned treatment interruption or continuous treatment.

RNA-based 3' RACE libraries used unique molecular identifiers. TCRdb re-called the 3' RACE reads through MiXCR, storing one row per CDR3 protein. The profile covers fewer than 20,000 distinct CDR3 sequences, with about 3.4% appearing a single time and around 5% taken by the ten largest. CDR3 size: 14 residues. Trimming removed 3 bases from V and 5 bases from J; junction bases left unmatched: 6. This clonotype was seen repeatedly, ten times or more. Treatment noted: PENTA 11 planned treatment interruption arm or continuous ART arm. At least 24 weeks of at least three-drug ART, in children 2 to 15 years. From thawed PBMCs, naive CD4+ CD45RA+ CD45RO- T cells were sorted.

The TCR sequence derives from a child younger than 18 with HIV. Sequenced material: CD45RA+ CD4+ T cells from PBMCs, taken from a donor given antiretroviral therapy, either interrupted or continuous. The subset here: naive CD4+ CD45RA+ CD45RO- T cells. The J gene is TRBJ2-7, the V gene TRBV12-3 or TRBV12-4; 8 positions match TRBD1. The DNA for the CDR3 is TGTGCCAGCAGTTTTGCAGGGGGCCGGGACGAGCAGTACTTC. Residues: CASSFAGGRDEQYF.